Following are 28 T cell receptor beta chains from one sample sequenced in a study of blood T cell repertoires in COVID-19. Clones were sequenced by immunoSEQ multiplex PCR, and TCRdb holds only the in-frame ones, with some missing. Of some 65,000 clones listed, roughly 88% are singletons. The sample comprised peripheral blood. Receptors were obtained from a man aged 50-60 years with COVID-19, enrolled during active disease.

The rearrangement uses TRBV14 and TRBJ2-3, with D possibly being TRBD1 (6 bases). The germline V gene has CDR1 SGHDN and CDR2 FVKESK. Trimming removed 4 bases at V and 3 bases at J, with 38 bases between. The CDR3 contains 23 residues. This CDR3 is CASSRPLGRRGEGTGHRTDTQYF. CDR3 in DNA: TGTGCCAGCAGCCGCCCGCTCGGCCGCAGGGGTGAGGGAACGGGACATCGGACAGATACGCAGTATTTT.

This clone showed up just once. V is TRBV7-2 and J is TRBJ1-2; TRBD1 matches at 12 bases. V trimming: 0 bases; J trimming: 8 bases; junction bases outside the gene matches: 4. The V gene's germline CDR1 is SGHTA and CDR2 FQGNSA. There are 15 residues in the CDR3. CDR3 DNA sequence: TGTGCCAGCAGCTTAGCGGGGACAGGGGGCTTAGGCTACACCTTC. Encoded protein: CASSLAGTGGLGYTF.

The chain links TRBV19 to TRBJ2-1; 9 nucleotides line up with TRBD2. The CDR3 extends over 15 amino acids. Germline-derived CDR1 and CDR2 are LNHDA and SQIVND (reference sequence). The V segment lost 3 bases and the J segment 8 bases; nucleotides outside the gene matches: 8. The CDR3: CASSIWAGGQDEQFF. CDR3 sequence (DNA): TGTGCCAGTAGTATTTGGGCGGGAGGGCAGGATGAGCAGTTCTTC.

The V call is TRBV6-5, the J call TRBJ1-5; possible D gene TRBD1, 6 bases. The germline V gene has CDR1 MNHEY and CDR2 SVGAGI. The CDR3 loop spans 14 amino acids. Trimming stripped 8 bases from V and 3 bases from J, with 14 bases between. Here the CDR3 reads CASVDRSNNQPQHF. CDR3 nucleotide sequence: TGTGCCAGCGTCGACAGGTCTAACAATCAGCCCCAGCATTTT.

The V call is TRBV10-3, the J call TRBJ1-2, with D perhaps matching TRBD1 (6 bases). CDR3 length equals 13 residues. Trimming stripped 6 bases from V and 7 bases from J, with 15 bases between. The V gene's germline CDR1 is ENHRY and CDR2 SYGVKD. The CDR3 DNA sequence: TGTGCCATCAGCGGGGAGGGGGGTACTGGCTACACCTTC. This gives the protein CAISGEGGTGYTF.

CDR3 protein: CAISERDRALGTEAFF. The DNA of the CDR3 is TGTGCCATCAGTGAACGGGACAGGGCACTTGGCACTGAAGCTTTCTTT. J is TRBJ1-1 and V is TRBV10-3; 9 nucleotides match TRBD1. Germline lookup yields CDR1 ENHRY and CDR2 SYGVKD. This CDR3 is built from 16 residues. J was trimmed by 4 bases and V by 3 bases; bases with no gene match: 9.

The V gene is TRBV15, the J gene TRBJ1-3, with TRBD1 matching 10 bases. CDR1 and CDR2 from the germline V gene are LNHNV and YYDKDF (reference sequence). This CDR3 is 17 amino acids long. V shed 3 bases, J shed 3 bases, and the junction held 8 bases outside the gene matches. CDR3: CATSSDDRGRIGNTIYF. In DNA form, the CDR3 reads TGTGCCACCAGCAGCGACGACAGGGGGCGCATTGGAAACACCATATATTTT.

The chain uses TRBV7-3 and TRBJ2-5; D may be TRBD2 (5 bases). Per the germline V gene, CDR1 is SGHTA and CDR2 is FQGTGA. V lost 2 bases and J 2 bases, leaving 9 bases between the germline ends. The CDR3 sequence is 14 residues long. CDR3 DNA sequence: TGTGCCAGCAGCTTAGACGGGGAACAAGAGACCCAGTACTTC. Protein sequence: CASSLDGEQETQYF.

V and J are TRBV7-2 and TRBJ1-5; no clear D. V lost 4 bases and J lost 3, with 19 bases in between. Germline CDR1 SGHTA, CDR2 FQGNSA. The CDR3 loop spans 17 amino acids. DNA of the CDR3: TGTGCCAGCAGCTCTAGAGCGGCAGGTAGCAACAATCAGCCCCAGCATTTT. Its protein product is CASSSRAAGSNNQPQHF.

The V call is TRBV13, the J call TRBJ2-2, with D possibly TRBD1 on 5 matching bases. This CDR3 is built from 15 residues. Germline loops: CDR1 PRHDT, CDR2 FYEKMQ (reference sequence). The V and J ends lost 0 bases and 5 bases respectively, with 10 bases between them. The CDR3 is CASSLGRAGTGELFF. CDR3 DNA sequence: TGTGCCAGCAGCTTAGGCCGGGCAGGGACCGGGGAGCTGTTTTTT.

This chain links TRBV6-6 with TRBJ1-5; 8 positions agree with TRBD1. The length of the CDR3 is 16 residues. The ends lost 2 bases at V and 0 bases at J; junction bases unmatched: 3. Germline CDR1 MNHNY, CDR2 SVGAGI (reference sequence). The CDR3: CASSYRQGASNQPQHF. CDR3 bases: TGTGCCAGCAGTTACAGGCAGGGGGCTAGCAATCAGCCCCAGCATTTT.

Here the CDR3 reads CASSQGASLPNYGYTF. The CDR3 coding sequence is TGTGCCAGCAGCCAAGGGGCCAGCCTACCTAACTATGGCTACACCTTC. The rearrangement joins TRBV3-1 (or the pseudogene TRBV3-2) to TRBJ1-2; D is ambiguous. Deletions cut 1 base from V and 0 bases from J, with 12 bases between. From germline, CDR1 is LGHDT and CDR2 YNNKEL (reference sequence). The CDR3 contains 16 residues.

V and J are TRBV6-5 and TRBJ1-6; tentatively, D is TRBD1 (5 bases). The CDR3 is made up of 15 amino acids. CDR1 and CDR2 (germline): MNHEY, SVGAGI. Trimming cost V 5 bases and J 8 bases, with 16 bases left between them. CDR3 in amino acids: CASSQRTGGDSPLHF. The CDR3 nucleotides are TGTGCCAGCAGTCAAAGAACGGGGGGGGATTCACCCCTCCACTTT.

In nucleotides, the CDR3 is TGTGCCACCTCCCGGGGGGCAAATCAGCCCCAGCATTTT. Translating it yields CATSRGANQPQHF. The chain joins TRBV6-4 to TRBJ1-5; TRBD1 might be the D (6 bases). V lost 10 bases and J lost 4, with 14 bases in between. CDR1 MRHNA and CDR2 SNTAGT come from the germline V gene. CDR3 length equals 13 residues.

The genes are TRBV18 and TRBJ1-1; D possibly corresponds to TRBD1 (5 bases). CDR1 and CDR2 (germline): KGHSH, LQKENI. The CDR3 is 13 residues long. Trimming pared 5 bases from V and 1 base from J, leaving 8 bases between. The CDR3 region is CASSSDRNTEAFF. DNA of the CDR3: TGTGCCAGCTCATCCGACAGGAACACTGAAGCTTTCTTT.

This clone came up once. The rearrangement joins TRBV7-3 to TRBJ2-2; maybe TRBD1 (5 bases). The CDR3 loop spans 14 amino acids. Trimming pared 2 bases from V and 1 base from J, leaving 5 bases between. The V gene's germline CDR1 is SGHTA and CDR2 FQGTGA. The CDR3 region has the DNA TGTGCCAGCAGCTTAGGACAGAACACCGGGGAGCTGTTTTTT. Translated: CASSLGQNTGELFF.

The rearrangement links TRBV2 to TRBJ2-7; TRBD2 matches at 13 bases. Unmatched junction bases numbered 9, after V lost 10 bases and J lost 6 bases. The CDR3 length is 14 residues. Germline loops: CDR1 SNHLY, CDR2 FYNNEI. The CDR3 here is CATKSGLAGVEQYF. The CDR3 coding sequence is TGTGCCACTAAATCAGGACTAGCGGGAGTCGAGCAGTACTTC.

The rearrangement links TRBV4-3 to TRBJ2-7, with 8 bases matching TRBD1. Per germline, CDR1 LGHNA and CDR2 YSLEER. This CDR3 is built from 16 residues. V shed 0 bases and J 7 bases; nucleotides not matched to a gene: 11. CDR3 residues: CASSQDLSYRGLEQYF. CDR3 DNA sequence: TGCGCCAGCAGCCAAGATCTGTCGTACAGGGGGTTGGAGCAGTACTTC.

This CDR3 is CASSVILAGNYNEQFF. The CDR3 DNA reads TGCGCCAGCAGCGTCATACTAGCGGGGAACTACAATGAGCAGTTCTTC. The V call is TRBV5-1, the J call TRBJ2-1; TRBD2 matches at 10 bases. With V trimmed by 4 bases and J by 3 bases, 7 bases remained unmatched. The length of the CDR3 is 16 residues. Germline assignment: CDR1 SGHRS and CDR2 YFSETQ.

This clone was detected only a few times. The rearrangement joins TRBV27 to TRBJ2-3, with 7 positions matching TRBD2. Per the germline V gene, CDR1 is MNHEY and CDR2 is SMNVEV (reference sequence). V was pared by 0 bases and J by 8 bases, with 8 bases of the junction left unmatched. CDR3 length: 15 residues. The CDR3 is CASSLSGGSLGTQYF. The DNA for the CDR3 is TGTGCCAGCAGTTTATCCGGCGGGAGTCTTGGTACGCAGTATTTT.

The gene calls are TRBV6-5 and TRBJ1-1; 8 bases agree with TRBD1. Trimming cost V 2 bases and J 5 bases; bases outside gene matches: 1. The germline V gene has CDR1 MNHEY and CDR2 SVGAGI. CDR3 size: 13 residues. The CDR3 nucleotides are TGTGCCAGCAGTTACAACAGGGGGACTGAAGCTTTCTTT. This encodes CASSYNRGTEAFF.

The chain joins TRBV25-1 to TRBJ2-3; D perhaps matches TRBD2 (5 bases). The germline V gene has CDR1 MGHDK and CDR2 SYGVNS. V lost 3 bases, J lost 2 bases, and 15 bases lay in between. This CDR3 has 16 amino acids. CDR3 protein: CASSDFTRTYTDTQYF. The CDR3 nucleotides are TGTGCCAGCAGTGATTTTACGCGGACTTACACAGATACGCAGTATTTT.

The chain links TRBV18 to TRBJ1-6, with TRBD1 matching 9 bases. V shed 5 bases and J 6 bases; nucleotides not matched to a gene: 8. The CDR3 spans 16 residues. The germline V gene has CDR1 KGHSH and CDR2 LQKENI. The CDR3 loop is CASSSSGTGSNSPLHF. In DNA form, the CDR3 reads TGTGCCAGCTCATCGTCCGGGACAGGGTCTAATTCACCCCTCCACTTT.

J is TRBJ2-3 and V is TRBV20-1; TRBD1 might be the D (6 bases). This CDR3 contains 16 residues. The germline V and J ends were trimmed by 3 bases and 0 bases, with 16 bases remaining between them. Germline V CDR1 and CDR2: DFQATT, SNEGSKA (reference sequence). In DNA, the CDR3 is TGCAGTGCTAGTAGGGAGTCAGGGGAAAGCACAGATACGCAGTATTTT. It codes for CSASRESGESTDTQYF.

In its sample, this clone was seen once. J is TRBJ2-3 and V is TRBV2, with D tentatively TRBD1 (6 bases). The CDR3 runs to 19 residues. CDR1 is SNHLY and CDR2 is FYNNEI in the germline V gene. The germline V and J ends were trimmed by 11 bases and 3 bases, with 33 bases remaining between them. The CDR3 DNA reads TGTGCCCTGAAGGGTGCCAACACCCCCGAGGGCAGGGGAACAGATACGCAGTATTTT. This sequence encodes CALKGANTPEGRGTDTQYF.

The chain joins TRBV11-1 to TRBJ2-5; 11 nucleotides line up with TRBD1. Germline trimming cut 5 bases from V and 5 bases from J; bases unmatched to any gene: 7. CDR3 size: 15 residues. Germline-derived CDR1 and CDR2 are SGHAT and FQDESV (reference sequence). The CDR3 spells CASSNQDRGRETQYF. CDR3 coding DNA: TGTGCCAGCAGCAACCAGGACAGGGGGCGTGAGACCCAGTACTTC. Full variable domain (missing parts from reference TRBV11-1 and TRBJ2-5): EAEVAQSPRYKITEKSQAVAFWCDPISGHATLYWYRQILGQGPELLVQFQDESVVDDSQLPKDRFSAERLKGVDSTLKIQPAELGDSAMYLCASSNQDRGRETQYFGPGTRLLVL.

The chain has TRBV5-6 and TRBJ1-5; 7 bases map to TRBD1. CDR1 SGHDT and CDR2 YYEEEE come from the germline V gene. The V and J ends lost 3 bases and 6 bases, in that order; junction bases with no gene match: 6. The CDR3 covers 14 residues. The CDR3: CASSSTGTRQPQHF. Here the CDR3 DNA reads TGTGCCAGCAGCTCGACAGGGACTCGTCAGCCCCAGCATTTT.

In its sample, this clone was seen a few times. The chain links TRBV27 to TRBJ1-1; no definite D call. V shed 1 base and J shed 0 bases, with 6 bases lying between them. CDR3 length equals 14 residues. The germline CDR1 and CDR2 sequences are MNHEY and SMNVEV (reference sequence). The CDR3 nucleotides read TGTGCCAGCAGTTTATACAGAATGAACACTGAAGCTTTCTTT. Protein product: CASSLYRMNTEAFF.